These T cell receptor beta chains were read from a single sample in a study of blood T cell repertoires in COVID-19. The table came from immunoSEQ multiplex PCR; TCRdb's copy has only in-frame clones and leaves some out. The table lists 120,000 or so clones, about 83% of them singletons. Input material: peripheral blood. Receptors were obtained from a man between 60 and 70 years old with acute or convalescent COVID-19. Both conserved end residues are part of each CDR3. A D gene is named only where the DNA matches it firmly. Only some rows state a clone size, as once, few, many or a class for expanded clones.

j_call d_call clone_size v_call cdr3_aa cdr3_nt
TRBJ2-3 TRBD2 - TRBV7-7 CASSRGLAGGRDTQYF TGTGCCAGCAGCCGGGGACTAGCGGGGGGGAGAGATACGCAGTATTTT
TRBJ2-1 - - TRBV28 CASSELGRDPYNEQFF TGTGCCAGCAGCGAACTAGGGCGGGACCCCTACAATGAGCAGTTCTTC
TRBJ1-1 TRBD1 - TRBV29-1 CSASGTGSAEAFF TGCAGCGCCTCCGGGACAGGGTCGGCTGAAGCTTTCTTT
TRBJ1-2 TRBD1 - TRBV6-5 CASSRQGSYTF TGTGCCAGCAGCCGACAGGGGAGCTACACCTTC
TRBJ2-7 TRBD1 - TRBV19 CASSIGTGVYEQYF TGTGCCAGTAGTATCGGGACAGGGGTCTACGAGCAGTACTTC
TRBJ2-7 TRBD2 - TRBV30 CAWRSGSRAYEQYF TGTGCCTGGAGGAGCGGGAGCAGAGCCTACGAGCAGTACTTC
TRBJ2-7 TRBD2 - TRBV5-1 CASSLEREGLYEQYF TGCGCCAGCAGCTTGGAACGGGAGGGCCTGTACGAGCAGTACTTC
TRBJ2-7 TRBD1 - TRBV5-5 CASSLYGQAYEQYF TGTGCCAGCAGCTTGTACGGACAGGCCTACGAGCAGTACTTC
TRBJ2-4 - - TRBV6-5 CASSYSSRDIQYF TGTGCCAGCAGTTACTCGTCACGGGACATTCAGTACTTC
TRBJ1-5 - few TRBV5-5 CASSFRGGQPQHF TGTGCCAGCAGCTTCCGGGGAGGTCAGCCCCAGCATTTT